This T cell receptor beta chain stems from a study of blood T cell repertoires in COVID-19 (dated by TCRdb to between 2020 and 2021). At the level of the whole study: Collaborator samples came from the United States, Italy and Spain and covered acute and convalescent phases of COVID-19. The prospective study material was composed of cDNA or gDNA derived from T cells, B-cell-depleted T cells, or PBMCs. The dataset comprised deeply sampled blood TCRbeta repertoires from subjects exposed to, actively infected with, or recovered from COVID-19. The repertoires were made available in a free public database intended to serve as a resource for research on the immune response to SARS-CoV-2. Samples were obtained from the ongoing ImmuneRACE study (first 160 participants) and from some 1,300 subjects provided by 6 global collaborators. A de-identified subject ID, COVID-19 status, age in years and sex were almost always included in the sample metadata. HLA class I and class II types, where available, came from metadata supplied by the sample provider rather than from assay-based typing.

The research as a whole found: The quantity of clinical and demographic metadata differed by source and by participant and was supplied without curation.

TCRbeta CDR3 regions were amplified from genomic DNA by means of the immunoSEQ Assay, a bias-controlled multiplex PCR. The source study handled its data this way. Within the assay, amplification of reference gene primers was used to estimate how many nucleated cells each sample contained. To quantify the absolute abundance of each unique TCRbeta CDR3 rearrangement, sequence reads were collapsed and filtered. For each sample, productive Simpson clonality was calculated as the square root of Simpson's diversity index over productive rearrangements. TCRdb carries this immuneACCESS record with in-frame sequences only. Its versions omit some clonotypes, under half of them owing to an unresolved V gene in the studies checked, with the rest unexplained. Clone size and the V and J calls come from that table; the DNA yielded D and trimming. The table for this sample lists roughly 110,000 clones; around 80% of them were counted only once. The ten largest account for 6% to 6.5% of the sample.

One collaborating source in Seattle enrolled patients during active infection and followed them longitudinally through the course of disease. Whole blood was collected in K2EDTA tubes by collaborating institutions according to the institutions' own protocols. For TCRbeta analysis, collaborators shipped samples in one of three forms: frozen whole blood, isolated PBMCs, or DNA extracted from either of those sample types. For this clone: Its antigen specificity is not known. No per-base quality is available; no much larger clone lies one base away.

From the cysteine through the phenylalanine, the CDR3 covers 15 amino acids. The CDR3 DNA has 45 bases and is translated from base 1. V and J lose 8 bases and 0 bases, and a span of 13 bases separates them. CDR1 and CDR2 are drawn from the germline V gene: SNHLY, FYNNEI. The chain was built from TRBV2 and TRBJ2-2, with TRBD2 tentatively as D gene (6 bases match). The specimen was peripheral blood. This TCR was sampled from an elderly man with COVID-19, enrolled during active disease. The CDR3: CASGGRTANTGELFF. The DNA is TGTGCCAGCGGGGGGAGGACGGCGAACACCGGGGAGCTGTTTTTT. The full variable domain, with segments outside the CDR3 supplied by the reference TRBV2 and TRBJ2-2 proteins, appears as EPEVTQTPSHQVTQMGQEVILRCVPISNHLYFYWYRQILGQKVEFLVSFYNNEISEKSEIFDDQFSVERPDGSNFTLKIRSTKLEDSAMYFCASGGRTANTGELFFGEGSRLTVL.